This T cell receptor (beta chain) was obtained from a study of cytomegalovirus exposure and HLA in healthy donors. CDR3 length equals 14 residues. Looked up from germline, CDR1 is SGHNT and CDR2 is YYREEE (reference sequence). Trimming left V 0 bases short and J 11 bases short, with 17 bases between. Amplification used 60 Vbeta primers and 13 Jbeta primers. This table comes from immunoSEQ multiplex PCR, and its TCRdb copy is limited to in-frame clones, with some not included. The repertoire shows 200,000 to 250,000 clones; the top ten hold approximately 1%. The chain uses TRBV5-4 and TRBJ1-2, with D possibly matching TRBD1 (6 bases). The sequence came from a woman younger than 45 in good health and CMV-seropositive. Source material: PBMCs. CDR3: CASSLAQGTMGYTF. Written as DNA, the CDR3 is TGTGCCAGCAGCTTGGCGCAGGGGACTATGGGGTACACCTTC.